This TCR beta chain was identified in a study of beta chain features in type 1 diabetes. The study's findings and limits: PCR may have favored shorter templates equally in patients and controls. Within each of all four CD4+ subsets, Type 1 diabetes patients had TCRB CDR3s that were moderately but significantly shorter. When VDJ junctions were examined, type 1 diabetes patients showed fewer insertions and more deletions.

Germline V gives CDR1 SGDLS, CDR2 YYNGEE. V was clipped by 4 bases and J by 4 bases, with 20 bases between them. This CDR3 region has 17 residues. Sequenced material consisted of expressed TCRB transcripts (all of the isolated RNA was reverse transcribed). Some clones are missing from TCRdb's copy, which holds only in-frame ones; the method was immunoSEQ multiplex PCR. The table lists around 690,000 clones, over 10% of them singletons. Donors contributed one heparinised blood draw apiece, averaging about 116 mL. Each of the CD4+ naive, central memory, regulatory and stem cell-like memory populations was sorted via CD45RO/CCR7/CD25/CD127/CD95/CD27. This clone has only a few counts. Its antigen is as yet unknown.

The receptor's source is a man aged 25-45 years with type 1 diabetes. Sequenced: naive CD4+ T cells from blood. V usage is TRBV9 and J usage is TRBJ1-4, with a weak D call TRBD1 (6 bases). In DNA form, the CDR3 reads TGTGCCAGCAGCCCGTTCCTAAGACTACAGGGTAATGAAAAACTGTTTTTT. Translating it yields CASSPFLRLQGNEKLFF.